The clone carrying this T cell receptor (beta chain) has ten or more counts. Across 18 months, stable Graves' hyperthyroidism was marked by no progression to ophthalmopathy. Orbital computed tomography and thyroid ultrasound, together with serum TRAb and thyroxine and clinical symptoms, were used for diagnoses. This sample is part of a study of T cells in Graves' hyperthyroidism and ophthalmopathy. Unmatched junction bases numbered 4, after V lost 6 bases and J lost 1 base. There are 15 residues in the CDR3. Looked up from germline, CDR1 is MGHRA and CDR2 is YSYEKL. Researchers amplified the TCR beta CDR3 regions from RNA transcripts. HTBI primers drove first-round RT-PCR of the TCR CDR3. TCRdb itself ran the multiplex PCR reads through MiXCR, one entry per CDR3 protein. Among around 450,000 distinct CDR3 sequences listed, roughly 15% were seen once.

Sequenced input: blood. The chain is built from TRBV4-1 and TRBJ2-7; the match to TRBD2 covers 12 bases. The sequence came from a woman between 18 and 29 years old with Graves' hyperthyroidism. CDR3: CASRRTSGTSYEQYF. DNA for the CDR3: TGCGCCAGCAGAAGGACTAGCGGGACTTCCTACGAGCAGTACTTC.